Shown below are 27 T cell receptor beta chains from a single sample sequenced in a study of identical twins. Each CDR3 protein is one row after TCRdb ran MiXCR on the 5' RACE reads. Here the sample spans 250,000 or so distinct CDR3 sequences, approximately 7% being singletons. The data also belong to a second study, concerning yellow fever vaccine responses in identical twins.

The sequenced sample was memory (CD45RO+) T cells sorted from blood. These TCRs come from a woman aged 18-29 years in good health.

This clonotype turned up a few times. The CDR3 DNA follows: TGCGCCAGCAGTTCCGGGACAGGGGGCCTCAGGGAAAAACTGTTTTTT. Encoded protein: CASSSGTGGLREKLFF. The V gene is TRBV5-1, the J gene TRBJ1-4, with 12 bases lining up with TRBD1. The CDR3 runs to 16 residues. Germline V CDR1 and CDR2: SGHRS, YFSETQ. V was clipped by 5 bases and J by 8 bases; unmatched bases: 10.

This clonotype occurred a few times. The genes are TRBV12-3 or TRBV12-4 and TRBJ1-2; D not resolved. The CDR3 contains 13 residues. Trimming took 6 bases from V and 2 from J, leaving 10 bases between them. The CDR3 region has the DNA TGTGCCAGCAGCCAGACACTAAACTATGGCTACACCTTC. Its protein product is CASSQTLNYGYTF.

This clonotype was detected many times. The CDR3: CASSLGASSGNTIYF. CDR3 coding DNA: TGTGCCAGCAGTTTAGGGGCGAGCTCTGGAAACACCATATATTTT. This chain connects TRBV12-3 or TRBV12-4 to TRBJ1-3; D gene uncertain. The CDR3 spans 15 residues. V dropped 1 base and J dropped 0 bases, with 7 bases sitting between them.

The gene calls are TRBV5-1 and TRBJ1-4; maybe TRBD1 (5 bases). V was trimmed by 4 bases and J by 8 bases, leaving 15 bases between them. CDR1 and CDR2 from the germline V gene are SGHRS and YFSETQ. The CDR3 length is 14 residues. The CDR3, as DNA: TGCGCCAGCAGCCCGGGCTTAAGGGACGAAAAACTGTTTTTT. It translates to CASSPGLRDEKLFF. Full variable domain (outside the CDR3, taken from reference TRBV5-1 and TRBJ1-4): KAGVTQTPRYLIKTRGQQVTLSCSPISGHRSVSWYQQTPGQGLQFLFEYFSETQRNKGNFPGRFSGRQFSNSRSEMNVSTLELGDSALYLCASSPGLRDEKLFFGSGTQLSVL.

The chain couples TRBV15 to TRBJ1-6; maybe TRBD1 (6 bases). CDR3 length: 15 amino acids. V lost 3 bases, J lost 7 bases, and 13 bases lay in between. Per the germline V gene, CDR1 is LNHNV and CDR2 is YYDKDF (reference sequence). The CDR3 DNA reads TGTGCCACCAGCAGCAACAGAGGGGGAAATTCACCCCTCCACTTT. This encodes CATSSNRGGNSPLHF.

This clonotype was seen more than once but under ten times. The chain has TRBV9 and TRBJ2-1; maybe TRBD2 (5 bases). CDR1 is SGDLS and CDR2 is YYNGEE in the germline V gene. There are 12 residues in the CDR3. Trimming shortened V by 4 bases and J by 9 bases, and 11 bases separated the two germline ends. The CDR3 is CASSHIRGEQFF. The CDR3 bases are TGTGCCAGCAGCCACATTCGGGGTGAGCAGTTCTTC.

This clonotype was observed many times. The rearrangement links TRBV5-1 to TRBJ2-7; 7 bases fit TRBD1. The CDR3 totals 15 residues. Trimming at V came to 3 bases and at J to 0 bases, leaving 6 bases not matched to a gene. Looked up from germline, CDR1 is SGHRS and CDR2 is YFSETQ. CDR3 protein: CASSSGQSSSYEQYF. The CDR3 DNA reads TGCGCCAGCAGCTCGGGACAGTCGAGCTCCTACGAGCAGTACTTC. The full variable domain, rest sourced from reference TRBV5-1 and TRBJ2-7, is KAGVTQTPRYLIKTRGQQVTLSCSPISGHRSVSWYQQTPGQGLQFLFEYFSETQRNKGNFPGRFSGRQFSNSRSEMNVSTLELGDSALYLCASSSGQSSSYEQYFGPGTRLTVT.

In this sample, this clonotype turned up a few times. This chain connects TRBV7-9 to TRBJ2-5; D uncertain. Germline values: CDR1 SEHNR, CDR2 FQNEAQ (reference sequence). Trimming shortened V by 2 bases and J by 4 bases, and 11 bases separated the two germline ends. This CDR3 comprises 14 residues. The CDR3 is CASSLLNSGETQYF. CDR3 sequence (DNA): TGTGCCAGCAGCTTATTGAATTCTGGAGAGACCCAGTACTTC. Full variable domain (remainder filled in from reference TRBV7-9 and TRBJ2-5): DTGVSQNPRHKITKRGQNVTFRCDPISEHNRLYWYRQTLGQGPEFLTYFQNEAQLEKSRLLSDRFSAERPKGSFSTLEIQRTEQGDSAMYLCASSLLNSGETQYFGPGTRLLVL.

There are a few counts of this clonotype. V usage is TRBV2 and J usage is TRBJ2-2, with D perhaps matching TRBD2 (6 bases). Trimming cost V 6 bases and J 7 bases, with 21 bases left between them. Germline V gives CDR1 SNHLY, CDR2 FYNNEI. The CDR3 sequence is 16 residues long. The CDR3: CASRSSAGTPSGELFF. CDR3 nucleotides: TGTGCCAGCAGGTCCTCCGCGGGGACTCCGAGCGGGGAGCTGTTTTTT. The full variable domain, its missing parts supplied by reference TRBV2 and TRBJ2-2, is EPEVTQTPSHQVTQMGQEVILRCVPISNHLYFYWYRQILGQKVEFLVSFYNNEISEKSEIFDDQFSVERPDGSNFTLKIRSTKLEDSAMYFCASRSSAGTPSGELFFGEGSRLTVL.

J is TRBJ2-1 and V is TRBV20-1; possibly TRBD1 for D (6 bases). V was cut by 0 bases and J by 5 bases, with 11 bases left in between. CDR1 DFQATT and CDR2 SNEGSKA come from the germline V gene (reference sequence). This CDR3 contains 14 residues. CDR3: CSARDDRTNNEQFF. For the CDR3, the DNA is TGCAGTGCTAGAGATGACAGGACCAACAATGAGCAGTTCTTC.

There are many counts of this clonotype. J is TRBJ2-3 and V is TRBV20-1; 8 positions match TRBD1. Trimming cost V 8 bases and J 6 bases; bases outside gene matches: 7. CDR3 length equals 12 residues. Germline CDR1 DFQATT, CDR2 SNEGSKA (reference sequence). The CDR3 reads CSNRGSWDTQYF. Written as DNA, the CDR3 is TGCAGTAACAGGGGGTCATGGGATACGCAGTATTTT.

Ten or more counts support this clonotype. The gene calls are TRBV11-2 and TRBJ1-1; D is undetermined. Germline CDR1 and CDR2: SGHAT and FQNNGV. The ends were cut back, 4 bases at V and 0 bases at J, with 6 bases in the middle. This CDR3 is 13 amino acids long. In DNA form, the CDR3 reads TGTGCCAGCAGCTACGAACTGAACACTGAAGCTTTCTTT. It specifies CASSYELNTEAFF.

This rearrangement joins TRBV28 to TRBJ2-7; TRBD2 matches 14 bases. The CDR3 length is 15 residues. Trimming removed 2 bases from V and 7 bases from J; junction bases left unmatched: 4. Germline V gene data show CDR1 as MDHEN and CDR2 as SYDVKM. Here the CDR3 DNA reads TGTGCCAGCAGTTTAGGACTAGCGGGAGGTTGGGAGCAGTACTTC. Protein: CASSLGLAGGWEQYF.

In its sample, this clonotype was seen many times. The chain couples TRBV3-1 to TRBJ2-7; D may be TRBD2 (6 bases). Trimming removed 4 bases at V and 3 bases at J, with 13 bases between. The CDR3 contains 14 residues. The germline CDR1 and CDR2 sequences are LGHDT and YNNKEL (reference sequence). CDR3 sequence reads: CASSPLGTHYEQYF. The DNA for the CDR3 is TGTGCCAGCAGCCCCCTCGGGACTCACTACGAGCAGTACTTC.

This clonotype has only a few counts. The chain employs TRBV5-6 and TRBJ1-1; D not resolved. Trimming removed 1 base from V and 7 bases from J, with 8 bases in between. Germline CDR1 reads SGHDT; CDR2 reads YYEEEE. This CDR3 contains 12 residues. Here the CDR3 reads CASSLRRNEAFF. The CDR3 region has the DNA TGTGCCAGCAGCTTGAGGAGGAATGAAGCTTTCTTT.

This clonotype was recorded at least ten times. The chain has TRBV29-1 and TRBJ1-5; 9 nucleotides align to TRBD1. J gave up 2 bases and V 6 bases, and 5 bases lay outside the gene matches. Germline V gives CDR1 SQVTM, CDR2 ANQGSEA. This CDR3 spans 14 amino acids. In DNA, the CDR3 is TGCAGCGTAGAGACAGGGGGAGGCAATCAGCCCCAGCATTTT. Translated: CSVETGGGNQPQHF.

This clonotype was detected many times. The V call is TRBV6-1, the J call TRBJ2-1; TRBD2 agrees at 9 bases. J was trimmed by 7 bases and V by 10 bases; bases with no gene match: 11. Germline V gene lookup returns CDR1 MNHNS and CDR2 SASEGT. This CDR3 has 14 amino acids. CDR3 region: CAIKPGLASNEQFF. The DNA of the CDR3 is TGTGCCATCAAGCCGGGACTAGCTTCTAATGAGCAGTTCTTC.

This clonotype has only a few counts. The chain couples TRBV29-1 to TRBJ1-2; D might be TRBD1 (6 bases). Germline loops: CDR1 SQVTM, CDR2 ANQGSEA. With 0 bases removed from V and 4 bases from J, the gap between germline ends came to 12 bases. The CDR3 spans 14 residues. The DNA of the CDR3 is TGCAGCGTTGAAGACGGACAGCCAGGCTATGGCTACACCTTC. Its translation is CSVEDGQPGYGYTF.

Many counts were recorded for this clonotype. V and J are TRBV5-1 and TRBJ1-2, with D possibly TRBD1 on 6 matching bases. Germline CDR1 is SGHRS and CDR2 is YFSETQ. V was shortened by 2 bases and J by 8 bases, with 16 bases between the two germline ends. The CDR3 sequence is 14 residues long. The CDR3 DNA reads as TGCGCCAGCAGCTTTTCACAGGGTAATCGAGGCTACACCTTC. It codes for CASSFSQGNRGYTF.

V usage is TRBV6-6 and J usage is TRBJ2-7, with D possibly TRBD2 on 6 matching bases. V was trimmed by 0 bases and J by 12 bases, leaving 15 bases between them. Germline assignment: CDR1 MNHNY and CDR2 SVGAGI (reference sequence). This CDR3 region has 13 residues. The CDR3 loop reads CASSYSPGGNRYF. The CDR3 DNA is TGTGCCAGCAGTTACTCGCCCGGGGGTAATCGGTACTTC.

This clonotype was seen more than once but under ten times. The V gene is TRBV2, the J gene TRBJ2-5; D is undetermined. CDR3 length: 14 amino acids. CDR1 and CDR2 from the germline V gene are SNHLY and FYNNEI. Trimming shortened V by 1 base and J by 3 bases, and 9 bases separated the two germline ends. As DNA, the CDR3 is TGTGCCAGCAGTGAAGTTCTGGGTGAAGAGACCCAGTACTTC. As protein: CASSEVLGEETQYF.

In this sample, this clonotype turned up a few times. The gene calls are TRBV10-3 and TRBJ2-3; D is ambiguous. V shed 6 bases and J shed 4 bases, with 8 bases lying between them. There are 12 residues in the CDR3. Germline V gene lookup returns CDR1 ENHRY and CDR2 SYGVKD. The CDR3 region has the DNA TGTGCCATCAGCCCGGTGGCAGATACGCAGTATTTT. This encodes CAISPVADTQYF.

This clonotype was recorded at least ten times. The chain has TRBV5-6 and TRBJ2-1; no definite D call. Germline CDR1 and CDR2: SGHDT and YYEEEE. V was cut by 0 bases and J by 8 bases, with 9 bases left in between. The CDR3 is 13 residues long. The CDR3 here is CASSLVVADEQFF. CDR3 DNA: TGTGCCAGCAGCTTGGTTGTTGCTGATGAGCAGTTCTTC.

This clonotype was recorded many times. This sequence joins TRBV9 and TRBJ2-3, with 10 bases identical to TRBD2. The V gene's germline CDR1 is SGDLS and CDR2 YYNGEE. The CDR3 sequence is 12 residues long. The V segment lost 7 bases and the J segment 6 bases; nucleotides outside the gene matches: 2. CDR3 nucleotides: TGTGCCAGCGGTAGCGGGAGGGATACGCAGTATTTT. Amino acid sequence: CASGSGRDTQYF. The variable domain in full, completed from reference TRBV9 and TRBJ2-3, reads DSGVTQTPKHLITATGQRVTLRCSPRSGDLSVYWYQQSLDQGLQFLIQYYNGEERAKGNILERFSAQQFPDLHSELNLSSLELGDSALYFCASGSGRDTQYFGPGTRLTVL.

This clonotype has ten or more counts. CDR3 coding DNA: TGTGCCAGCAGCCAATTTAGAACCCGGGACAGATCTCCCCGATTATACAATGAGCAGTTCTTC. Translated, it gives CASSQFRTRDRSPRLYNEQFF. This chain connects TRBV3-1 to TRBJ2-1; 7 bases are a match to TRBD1. The CDR3 spans 21 residues. V was clipped by 2 bases and J by 4 bases; unmatched bases: 23. Germline-derived CDR1 and CDR2 are LGHDT and YNNKEL (reference sequence).

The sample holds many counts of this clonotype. The DNA of the CDR3 is TGTGCCAGCAGTAGAAGGGAAATCGGGGAGCTGTTTTTT. As protein: CASSRREIGELFF. This chain links TRBV12-3 or TRBV12-4 with TRBJ2-2; D gene uncertain. V dropped 5 bases and J dropped 7 bases, with 11 bases sitting between them. The CDR3 totals 13 residues.

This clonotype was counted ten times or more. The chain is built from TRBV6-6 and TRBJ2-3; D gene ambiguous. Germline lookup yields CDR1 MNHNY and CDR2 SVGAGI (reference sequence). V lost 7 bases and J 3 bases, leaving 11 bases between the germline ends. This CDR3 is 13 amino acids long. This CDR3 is CASTNVETDTQYF. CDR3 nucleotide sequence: TGTGCCAGCACCAATGTCGAGACAGATACGCAGTATTTT.